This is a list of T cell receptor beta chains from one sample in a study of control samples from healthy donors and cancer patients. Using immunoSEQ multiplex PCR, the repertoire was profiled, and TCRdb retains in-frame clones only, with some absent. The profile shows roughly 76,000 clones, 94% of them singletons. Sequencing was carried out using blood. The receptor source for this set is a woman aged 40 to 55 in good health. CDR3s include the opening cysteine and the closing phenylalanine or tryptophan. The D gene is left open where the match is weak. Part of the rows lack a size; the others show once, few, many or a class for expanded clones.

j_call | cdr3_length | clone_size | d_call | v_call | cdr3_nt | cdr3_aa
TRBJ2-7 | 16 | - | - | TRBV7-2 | TGTGCCAGCAGCTTAGATGGGACAGTGCGGGGATACGAGCAGTACTTC | CASSLDGTVRGYEQYF
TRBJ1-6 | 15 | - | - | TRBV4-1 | TGCGCCAGCAGCCAAGAGAGACAGTATAATTCACCCCTCCACTTT | CASSQERQYNSPLHF
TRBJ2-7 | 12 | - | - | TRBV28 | TGTGCCAGCATTTTGAAAGACTACGAGCAGTACTTC | CASILKDYEQYF
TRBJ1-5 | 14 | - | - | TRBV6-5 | TGTGCCAGCAGTCCAGGACGGGGCCATCAGCCCCAGCATTTT | CASSPGRGHQPQHF
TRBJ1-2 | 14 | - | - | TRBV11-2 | TGTGCCAGCAGCTTAGCCTGGACGGACTATGGCTACACCTTC | CASSLAWTDYGYTF
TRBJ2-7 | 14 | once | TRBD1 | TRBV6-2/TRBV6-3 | TGTGCCAGCAGTTCTGAGGACAGGGTTCACGAGCAGTACTTC | CASSSEDRVHEQYF
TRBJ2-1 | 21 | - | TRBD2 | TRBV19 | TGTGCCAGCCCCTTCCCCACGGACTCGAGGGGGGGACTAGCCTCCTACAATGAGCAGTTCTTC | CASPFPTDSRGGLASYNEQFF
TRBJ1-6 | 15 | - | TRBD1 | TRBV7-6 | TGTGCCAGCAGCTTATGGGACAGCAATAATTCACCCCTCCACTTT | CASSLWDSNNSPLHF
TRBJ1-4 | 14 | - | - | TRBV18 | TGTGCCAGCTCACGGGATGCAACTAATGAAAAACTGTTTTTT | CASSRDATNEKLFF
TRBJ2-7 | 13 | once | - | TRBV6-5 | TGTGCCAGCAGTTATCCCCCTAACTACGAGCAGTACTTC | CASSYPPNYEQYF
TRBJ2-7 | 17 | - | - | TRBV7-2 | TGTGCCAGCAGCTTAAATAGTATACCGATGAGCTCCTACGAGCAGTACTTC | CASSLNSIPMSSYEQYF
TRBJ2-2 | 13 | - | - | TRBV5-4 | TGTGCCAGCAGCTCCCGTTCCCCCGGGGAGCTGTTTTTT | CASSSRSPGELFF
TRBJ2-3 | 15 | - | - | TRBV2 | TGTGCCAGCAGGGGTACAGACCTTAGCACAGATACGCAGTATTTT | CASRGTDLSTDTQYF
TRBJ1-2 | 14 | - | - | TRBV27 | TGTGCCAGCAGTACCAACAGGGCCGGCTATGGCTACACCTTC | CASSTNRAGYGYTF
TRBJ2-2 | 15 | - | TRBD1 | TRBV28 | TGTGCCAGCAGCTTAGGACAGGGAAACACCGGGGAGCTGTTTTTT | CASSLGQGNTGELFF
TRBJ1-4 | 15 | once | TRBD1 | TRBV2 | TGTGCCAGCAGTCAAGACAGGGCATCTAATGAAAAACTGTTTTTT | CASSQDRASNEKLFF
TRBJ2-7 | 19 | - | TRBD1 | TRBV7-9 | TGTGCCAGCAGCTTAGTGATCTCTCGACAGGGTAAGAACCCCTACGAGCAGTACTTC | CASSLVISRQGKNPYEQYF
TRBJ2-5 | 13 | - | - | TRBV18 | TGTGCCAGCTCATACGACAGACAAGAGACCCAGTACTTC | CASSYDRQETQYF
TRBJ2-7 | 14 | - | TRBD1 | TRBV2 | TGTGCCAGCAGAGGACAGGGGGCTTGGGACGAGCAGTACTTC | CASRGQGAWDEQYF
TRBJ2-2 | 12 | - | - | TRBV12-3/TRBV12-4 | TGTGCCAGCAGTCAAGGCACCGGGGAGCTGTTTTTT | CASSQGTGELFF
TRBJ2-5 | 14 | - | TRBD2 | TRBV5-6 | TGTGCCAGCAGCGGCCAAGCGGGGACAGAGACCCAGTACTTC | CASSGQAGTETQYF
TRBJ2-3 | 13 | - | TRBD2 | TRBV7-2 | TGTGCCAGCAGCTTGAGGGAGGGGGATACGCAGTATTTT | CASSLREGDTQYF
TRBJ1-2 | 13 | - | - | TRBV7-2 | TGTGCCAGCAGCCAAGGACACAACTATGGCTACACCTTC | CASSQGHNYGYTF
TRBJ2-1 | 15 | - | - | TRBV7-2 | TGTGCCAGCAGCTTAGGTTATGCGGGTTACAATGAGCAGTTCTTC | CASSLGYAGYNEQFF
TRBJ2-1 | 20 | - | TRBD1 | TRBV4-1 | TGCGCCAGCATGGGACACAGGCGGGACAGGGCTTCTAGCTCCTACAATGAGCAGTTCTTC | CASMGHRRDRASSSYNEQFF
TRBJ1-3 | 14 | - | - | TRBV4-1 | TGCGCCAGCAGCCAAGAGTGGGTTGGAAACACCATATATTTT | CASSQEWVGNTIYF